This passage covers 26 T cell receptor beta chains from one sample sequenced in a study of shared clonotypes between healthy human individuals. Using immunoSEQ multiplex PCR, the repertoire was profiled, and TCRdb retains in-frame clones only, with some absent. The data contain about 530,000 clones, 75% to 80% of them seen just once; the ten biggest clones take up around 13%. The sequenced sample consisted of PBMCs. Every receptor here comes from a woman between 40 and 50 years old in good health. Some clones in this sample may be carry-over from other donors' samples.

This clone has more than one count but fewer than ten. The chain carries TRBV23-1 and TRBJ1-3; D ambiguous. TRBV23-1 counts as an open reading frame of uncertain function. The CDR3 length is 17 residues. Trimming took 6 bases from V and 8 from J, leaving 26 bases between them. CDR3 DNA: TGCGCCAGCAGCCGTCTTTTGTTGTTCGTGTTAGGAGACACCATATATTTT. Protein sequence: CASSRLLLFVLGDTIYF.

In the case of this clone: Given the absence of the conserved phenylalanine or tryptophan at the CDR3 end, a read error is likely. The DNA is omitted, as the CDR3 cannot be located on it reliably, and the CDR3 follows TCRdb's listing. The chain recombines TRBV10-2 with TRBJ1-5; TRBD1, the D gene given by the table, was not confirmed from the DNA. Including both end residues, the CDR3 is 15 amino acids long. Looked up from germline, CDR1 is WSHSY and CDR2 is SAAADI. The CDR3 reads CASSEDRTRNQPQHL.

This clone was seen at least ten times. The chain links TRBV6-1 to TRBJ2-3; the match to TRBD2 covers 7 bases. The CDR3 runs 15 residues. The germline V gene encodes CDR1 MNHNS and CDR2 SASEGT. V lost 3 bases to trimming and J lost 0 bases; unmatched junction nucleotides: 3. CDR3: CASSDGAGSTDTQYF. CDR3 sequence (DNA): TGTGCCAGCAGTGACGGAGCGGGAAGCACAGATACGCAGTATTTT.

The chain couples TRBV15 to TRBJ1-3; possibly TRBD1 for D (6 bases). The CDR3 has 15 residues. Trimming removed 0 bases from V and 3 bases from J, with 9 bases in between. Per germline, CDR1 LNHNV and CDR2 YYDKDF (reference sequence). CDR3 residues: CATSRDRGDGNTIYF. CDR3 in DNA: TGTGCCACCAGCAGAGACAGGGGTGATGGAAACACCATATATTTT.

The chain employs TRBV7-3 and TRBJ2-7; TRBD1 might be the D (5 bases). CDR3 size: 14 residues. V was pared by 2 bases and J by 3 bases, with 11 bases between. Germline-derived CDR1 and CDR2 are SGHTA and FQGTGA. The CDR3, as DNA: TGTGCCAGCAGCTTAGGCAGGGATGGCTACGAGCAGTACTTC. Its translation is CASSLGRDGYEQYF.

The chain joins TRBV5-1 to TRBJ2-2; unclear D gene. The CDR3 extends over 15 amino acids. Germline V gene sequence: CDR1 SGHRS, CDR2 YFSETQ. V shed 3 bases and J shed 1 base, with 10 bases lying between them. The CDR3, as DNA: TGCGCCAGCAGCTGGAGTCCAGGGAACACCGGGGAGCTGTTTTTT. It yields the protein CASSWSPGNTGELFF.

This CDR3 is CASSPQVDEQFF. The CDR3 nucleotides read TGTGCCAGCTCACCACAAGTGGACGAGCAGTTCTTC. This chain uses TRBV18 with TRBJ2-1; D is uncertain. This CDR3 region has 12 residues. CDR1 is KGHSH and CDR2 is LQKENI in the germline V gene. With 1 base removed from V and 10 bases from J, the gap between germline ends came to 8 bases.

The sample holds one count of this clone. The rearrangement joins TRBV6-1 to TRBJ2-5, with 10 bases matching TRBD2. The J call may be faulty, since TRBJ2-7 better matches the DNA end. The CDR3 spans 14 residues. The germline V gene encodes CDR1 MNHNS and CDR2 SASEGT. CDR3 DNA: TGTGCCAGCAGGTGGACTAGCGGCTCCTACGAGCAGTACTTC. This gives the protein CASRWTSGSYEQYF.

This clone was seen only once. J is TRBJ2-7 and V is TRBV9, with D unclear. Between the trimmed V and J ends, which lost 0 bases and 2 bases, there was a span of 15 bases. This CDR3 has 16 residues. From germline, CDR1 is SGDLS and CDR2 YYNGEE. The CDR3 sequence: CASSVDGRLGTYEQYF. The CDR3 bases are TGTGCCAGCAGCGTAGACGGCAGGTTGGGGACCTACGAGCAGTACTTC.

This clone was seen once. A much bigger clone sits one base away, suggesting this may be a read error. The V gene is TRBV5-4, the J gene TRBJ2-7; D unresolved. This CDR3 is 11 amino acids long. Germline V gene lookup returns CDR1 SGHNT and CDR2 YYREEE (reference sequence). V dropped 4 bases and J dropped 3 bases, with 5 bases sitting between them. The CDR3 sequence: CASSVNYEQYF. The CDR3 DNA reads TGTGCCAGCAGCGTAAACTACGAGCAGTACTTC.

The chain carries TRBV4-3 and TRBJ2-2; D unresolved. This CDR3 comprises 14 residues. Germline V gives CDR1 LGHNA, CDR2 YSLEER. The V end was cut by 4 bases, the J end by 5 bases, with 11 bases between. DNA of the CDR3: TGCGCCAGCAGCCCCAGCAGCCGGACCGGGGAGCTGTTTTTT. This encodes CASSPSSRTGELFF.

V is TRBV19 and J is TRBJ2-1; 7 bases agree with TRBD1. The V gene end was trimmed by 6 bases and the J gene end by 3 bases; junction bases not matched to a gene: 8. CDR1 is LNHDA, CDR2 SQIVND, per germline (reference sequence). The CDR3 has 15 residues. The CDR3 reads CASRGQRYDYNEQFF. Written as DNA, the CDR3 is TGTGCCAGTAGGGGACAGCGCTACGACTACAATGAGCAGTTCTTC.

The chain carries TRBV9 and TRBJ2-1; D not certain. V gave up 4 bases and J gave up 0 bases, with 5 bases separating them. In germline, CDR1 is SGDLS, CDR2 YYNGEE. This CDR3 region has 13 residues. CDR3 region: CASSWDSYNEQFF. CDR3 nucleotide sequence: TGTGCCAGCAGCTGGGACTCCTACAATGAGCAGTTCTTC.

The rearrangement joins TRBV27 to TRBJ2-1, with D unclear. The CDR3 has 10 residues. Per germline, CDR1 MNHEY and CDR2 SMNVEV (reference sequence). Trimming cost V 8 bases and J 6 bases, with 5 bases left between them. The CDR3 loop reads CASSVNEQFF. The DNA of the CDR3 is TGTGCCAGCTCGGTCAATGAGCAGTTCTTC.

This clone has a single count. The chain is built from TRBV7-9 and TRBJ2-3; D tentatively fits TRBD1 or TRBD2 (5 bases each). The CDR3 spans 14 residues. CDR1 is SEHNR and CDR2 is FQNEAQ in the germline V gene (reference sequence). V lost 7 bases and J lost 5, with 16 bases in between. The CDR3 DNA reads as TGTGCCAGCATGTCGGGGCAGGGCGGAGATACGCAGTATTTT. It translates to CASMSGQGGDTQYF.

CDR3 sequence (DNA): TGTGCCAGCAGTTATTGGGACCTTCTCAGGTCACAAGAGACCCAGTACTTC. It is translated as CASSYWDLLRSQETQYF. V usage is TRBV6-7 and J usage is TRBJ2-5; perhaps D is TRBD1 or TRBD2 (5 bases each). TRBV6-7 is reported as an ORF; its role is uncertain. The length of the CDR3 is 17 residues. Trimming pared 3 bases from V and 2 bases from J, leaving 19 bases between.

The chain recombines TRBV7-9 with TRBJ2-7; D unclear. This CDR3 is 13 amino acids long. Per germline, CDR1 SEHNR and CDR2 FQNEAQ (reference sequence). Trimming removed 0 bases from V and 5 bases from J, with 8 bases in between. Written as DNA, the CDR3 is TGTGCCAGCAGCTTAGCTGGAGCAGACGAGCAGTACTTC. It codes for CASSLAGADEQYF.

This clone was recorded once. The chain uses TRBV18 and TRBJ1-5, with 7 bases fitting TRBD1. J lost 6 bases, V lost 4 bases, and 6 bases had no gene match. CDR1 and CDR2 (germline): KGHSH, LQKENI. The CDR3 totals 14 residues. CDR3 in amino acids: CASSLMTGSQPQHF. The DNA of the CDR3 is TGTGCCAGCTCACTAATGACAGGGAGTCAGCCCCAGCATTTT.

V is TRBV5-1 and J is TRBJ2-5; tentative D call: TRBD1 (5 bases). The J call may be in error: the DNA end matches TRBJ2-7 better. The CDR3 contains 15 residues. Germline V gene lookup returns CDR1 SGHRS and CDR2 YFSETQ. CDR3 sequence (DNA): TGCGCCAGCTCCCTGGGCCAGGGTAGGGGTCACGAGCAGTACTTC. It translates to CASSLGQGRGHEQYF.

The V and J genes are TRBV11-2 and TRBJ2-7; D remains unclear. V was trimmed by 2 bases and J by 1 base, leaving 6 bases between them. Germline lookup yields CDR1 SGHAT and CDR2 FQNNGV. The CDR3 extends over 13 amino acids. The DNA of the CDR3 is TGTGCCAGCAGCTTACTCCCGTCCTACGAGCAGTACTTC. Translated, it gives CASSLLPSYEQYF.

The chain recombines TRBV5-1 with TRBJ1-1; D is undetermined. Germline CDR1 and CDR2: SGHRS and YFSETQ. The V and J ends lost 4 bases and 4 bases respectively, with 14 bases between them. The CDR3 length is 14 residues. Written as DNA, the CDR3 is TGCGCCAGCAGCCCCTCGGGAGTGGGCACTGAAGCTTTCTTT. Translated: CASSPSGVGTEAFF.

The CDR3 coding sequence is TGTGCCAGCAGCTCCACGGGACTGAGGGACGGGGAGCTGTTTTTT. It is translated as CASSSTGLRDGELFF. This sequence joins TRBV7-8 and TRBJ2-2; D is possibly TRBD2 (6 bases). In germline, CDR1 is SGHVS, CDR2 FQNEAQ. CDR3 length equals 15 residues. The germline V and J ends were trimmed by 4 bases and 7 bases, with 16 bases remaining between them.

This chain connects TRBV5-8 to TRBJ2-1; 10 bases map to TRBD2. The germline gives CDR1 SGHTS, CDR2 YDEGEE. This CDR3 has 18 residues. With V trimmed by 3 bases and J by 1 base, 10 bases remained unmatched. CDR3 protein: CASSSRSLLAGSYNEQFF. CDR3 nucleotide sequence: TGTGCCAGCAGCTCCAGGTCGTTACTAGCGGGGTCCTACAATGAGCAGTTCTTC.

This clone came up once. This chain connects TRBV27 to TRBJ2-3, with D hard to call. This CDR3 comprises 14 residues. Germline V gene sequence: CDR1 MNHEY, CDR2 SMNVEV (reference sequence). V lost 5 bases and J lost 0, with 9 bases in between. The DNA for the CDR3 is TGTGCCAGCAGTCCCCGGATTAGCACAGATACGCAGTATTTT. Its protein is CASSPRISTDTQYF.

The CDR3 region is CASSLRAVSYNEQFF. CDR3 coding DNA: TGTGCCAGCAGCTTACGCGCGGTCTCCTACAATGAGCAGTTCTTC. V gene TRBV7-8 combines with J gene TRBJ2-1, with unresolved D. V lost 2 bases to trimming and J lost 0 bases, with 8 bases between them. Germline V gene lookup returns CDR1 SGHVS and CDR2 FQNEAQ. This CDR3 contains 15 residues. Filled out from reference TRBV7-8 and TRBJ2-1, the complete variable domain reads GAGVSQSPRYKVAKRGQDVALRCDPISGHVSLFWYQQALGQGPEFLTYFQNEAQLDKSGLPSDRFFAERPEGSVSTLKIQRTQQEDSAVYLCASSLRAVSYNEQFFGPGTRLTVL.

The V and J genes are TRBV28 and TRBJ2-7; D is ambiguous. The germline gives CDR1 MDHEN, CDR2 SYDVKM. V was pared by 3 bases and J by 1 base, with 7 bases between. There are 13 residues in the CDR3. CDR3 amino acids: CASSLRGSYEQYF. For the CDR3, the DNA is TGTGCCAGCAGTTTGAGAGGATCCTACGAGCAGTACTTC.